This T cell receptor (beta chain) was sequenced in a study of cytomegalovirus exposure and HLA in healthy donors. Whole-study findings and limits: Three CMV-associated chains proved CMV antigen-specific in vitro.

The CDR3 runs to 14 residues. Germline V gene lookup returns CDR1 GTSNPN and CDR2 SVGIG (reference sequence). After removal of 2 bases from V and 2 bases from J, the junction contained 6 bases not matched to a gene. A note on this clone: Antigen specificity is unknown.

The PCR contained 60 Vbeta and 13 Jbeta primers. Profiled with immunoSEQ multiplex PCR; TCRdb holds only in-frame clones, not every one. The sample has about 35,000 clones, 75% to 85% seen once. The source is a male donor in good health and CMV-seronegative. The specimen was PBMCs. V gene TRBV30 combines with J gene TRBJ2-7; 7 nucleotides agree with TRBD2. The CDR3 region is CAWSRGLAAYEQYF. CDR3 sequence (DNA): TGTGCCTGGAGTAGAGGGCTAGCGGCCTACGAGCAGTACTTC.